One sample yielded the 17 T cell receptor beta chains listed below, sequenced in a study of shared clonotypes between healthy human individuals. Assay: immunoSEQ multiplex PCR; the TCRdb copy retains only in-frame clones and omits some. The sample holds about 600,000 clones, around 97% seen once. Material for sequencing was naive CD4+ T cells sorted from blood. Stated subset: CD45RA+ positively selected. Every receptor here comes from a woman in her twenties or thirties in good health.

The chain links TRBV6-5 to TRBJ2-5, with D possibly being TRBD1 (5 bases). V lost 6 bases to trimming and J lost 3 bases, with 8 bases between them. Germline CDR1 reads MNHEY; CDR2 reads SVGAGI. The CDR3 has 12 residues. The chain's CDR3 is CASRSTEETQYF. The CDR3 DNA follows: TGTGCCAGCAGGTCGACAGAAGAGACCCAGTACTTC.

For the CDR3, the DNA is TGTGCCAGCTCACCCGAAGCGGCGTACGAGCAGTACTTC. Protein product: CASSPEAAYEQYF. The V and J genes are TRBV18 and TRBJ2-7, with a possible D match to TRBD2 (5 bases). Germline loops: CDR1 KGHSH, CDR2 LQKENI. The length of the CDR3 is 13 residues. V lost 3 bases and J 4 bases, leaving 10 bases between the germline ends.

This CDR3 reads CASSLSSSGEMTQYF. The CDR3 DNA follows: TGTGCCAGCAGCTTATCGTCCAGCGGGGAGATGACCCAGTACTTC. The chain combines TRBV11-2 with TRBJ2-5, with 7 positions matching TRBD2. The CDR3 totals 15 residues. Germline V gene sequence: CDR1 SGHAT, CDR2 FQNNGV. The junction had 10 bases not matched to a gene; V was cut back by 2 bases and J by 7 bases. Full variable domain (outside the CDR3, taken from reference TRBV11-2 and TRBJ2-5): EAGVAQSPRYKIIEKRQSVAFWCNPISGHATLYWYQQILGQGPKLLIQFQNNGVVDDSQLPKDRFSAERLKGVDSTLKIQPAKLEDSAVYLCASSLSSSGEMTQYFGPGTRLLVL.

This chain links TRBV5-5 with TRBJ2-1; D remains unclear. Germline V gene sequence: CDR1 SGHKS, CDR2 YYEKEE (reference sequence). This CDR3 is built from 18 residues. Trimming shortened V by 3 bases and J by 6 bases, and 25 bases separated the two germline ends. The CDR3 nucleotides read TGTGCCAGCAGCTCCCCCCTCGGTGGGGTGGGTATCCGCAATGAGCAGTTCTTC. It encodes CASSSPLGGVGIRNEQFF.

V usage is TRBV7-9 and J usage is TRBJ1-3; D is perhaps TRBD1 (5 bases). The CDR3 is 15 residues long. V gave up 5 bases and J gave up 1 base, with 12 bases separating them. Germline V gene sequence: CDR1 SEHNR, CDR2 FQNEAQ (reference sequence). CDR3 region: CASSPFQGSGNTIYF. The CDR3 DNA is TGTGCCAGCAGCCCCTTCCAGGGTTCTGGAAACACCATATATTTT.

The chain couples TRBV5-1 to TRBJ1-3; 8 nucleotides line up with TRBD1. CDR1 and CDR2 from the germline V gene are SGHRS and YFSETQ. The CDR3 covers 16 residues. Trimming at V came to 1 base and at J to 0 bases, leaving 3 bases not matched to a gene. CDR3 DNA: TGCGCCAGCAGCTTGTCACAGGGGGGCTCTGGAAACACCATATATTTT. It yields the protein CASSLSQGGSGNTIYF.

The chain joins TRBV2 to TRBJ2-7; D is undetermined. V gave up 5 bases and J gave up 3 bases, with 11 bases separating them. Per germline, CDR1 SNHLY and CDR2 FYNNEI. The CDR3 extends over 13 amino acids. The CDR3 DNA is TGTGCCAGCAGTATCGGGCGCAACTACGAGCAGTACTTC. Amino acid sequence: CASSIGRNYEQYF.

As regards this clone: Different DNA sequences within this sample yield the same CDR3. The chain couples TRBV11-2 to TRBJ2-7; TRBD1 aligns across 9 bases. CDR3 size: 14 residues. Germline lookup yields CDR1 SGHAT and CDR2 FQNNGV. V lost 5 bases, J lost 2 bases, and 4 bases stayed unmatched. The CDR3 here is CASSPGTGTYEQYF. The CDR3 DNA is TGTGCCAGCAGCCCCGGGACAGGGACCTACGAGCAGTACTTC.

The chain recombines TRBV6-1 with TRBJ2-7, with TRBD2 matching 7 bases. V lost 5 bases, J lost 8 bases, and 15 bases stayed unmatched. CDR1 and CDR2 (germline): MNHNS, SASEGT. The CDR3 runs to 15 residues. The CDR3 coding sequence is TGTGCCAGCAGTATACTAGCGACCCTACCTCATCAGCAGTACTTC. It is translated as CASSILATLPHQQYF.

Only one count was recorded for this clone. This CDR3 is also generated by other DNA sequences in the sample. The V call is TRBV19, the J call TRBJ1-5, with 7 bases lining up with TRBD1. The germline V gene has CDR1 LNHDA and CDR2 SQIVND (reference sequence). J lost 5 bases, V lost 5 bases, and 3 bases had no gene match. The CDR3 has 13 amino acids. The chain's CDR3 is CASSRQGDQPQHF. CDR3 coding DNA: TGTGCCAGTAGTCGACAGGGAGATCAGCCCCAGCATTTT.

The table lists this clone with a count of one. This chain uses TRBV5-1 with TRBJ2-7; no reliable D call. Trimming took 2 bases from V and 4 from J, leaving 28 bases between them. Germline CDR1 and CDR2: SGHRS and YFSETQ. The CDR3 is 19 amino acids. Here the CDR3 reads CASSFSSSSRPSGPYEQYF. The CDR3 bases are TGCGCCAGCAGCTTCTCTAGTTCTTCTAGACCCTCCGGACCGTACGAGCAGTACTTC.

The chain joins TRBV30 to TRBJ1-5; 8 bases agree with TRBD1. The trim removed 5 bases at V and 1 base at J, leaving 7 bases unmatched. This CDR3 is 15 amino acids long. Germline V gene lookup returns CDR1 GTSNPN and CDR2 SVGIG (reference sequence). CDR3 DNA: TGTGCCTGGGGACAGGGTTTAGGGAGCAATCAGCCCCAGCATTTT. Protein product: CAWGQGLGSNQPQHF.

Of note for this clone: This CDR3 is also generated by other DNA sequences in the sample. The chain combines TRBV9 with TRBJ2-1; 11 bases are shared with TRBD2. J gave up 4 bases and V 0 bases, and 0 bases lay outside the gene matches. CDR1 and CDR2 from the germline V gene are SGDLS and YYNGEE. CDR3 length: 15 residues. The CDR3 sequence: CASSVGLAGYNEQFF. CDR3 DNA: TGTGCCAGCAGCGTAGGACTAGCGGGATACAATGAGCAGTTCTTC.

The rearrangement uses TRBV5-6 and TRBJ1-3; D remains unclear. Germline CDR1 SGHDT, CDR2 YYEEEE. CDR3 size: 15 residues. V lost 0 bases and J 0 bases, leaving 7 bases between the germline ends. CDR3 sequence: CASSLGMSSGNTIYF. The CDR3 nucleotides read TGTGCCAGCAGCTTGGGGATGAGCTCTGGAAACACCATATATTTT.

As for this clone: Other DNA sequences in the sample encode the same CDR3. This sequence joins TRBV5-1 and TRBJ1-5; D ambiguous. V dropped 0 bases and J dropped 2 bases, with 9 bases sitting between them. This CDR3 is built from 15 residues. The germline CDR1 and CDR2 sequences are SGHRS and YFSETQ. Here the CDR3 reads CASSLAGEGNQPQHF. Written as DNA, the CDR3 is TGCGCCAGCAGCTTGGCGGGCGAAGGCAATCAGCCCCAGCATTTT.

This clone was counted a single time. The CDR3 sequence is CASSPDHYNEQFF. The DNA of the CDR3 is TGTGCCAGCTCCCCGGACCACTACAATGAGCAGTTCTTC. The rearrangement uses TRBV6-4 and TRBJ2-1; D is uncertain. Between the trimmed V and J ends, which lost 8 bases and 3 bases, there was a span of 11 bases. The CDR3 spans 13 residues. Per the germline V gene, CDR1 is MRHNA and CDR2 is SNTAGT.

This chain links TRBV6-6 with TRBJ1-6, with D hard to call. CDR1 and CDR2 (germline): MNHNY, SVGAGI (reference sequence). The ends were cut back, 6 bases at V and 9 bases at J, with 18 bases in the middle. The CDR3 has 15 residues. CDR3 protein: CASSPEGPRISPLHF. DNA of the CDR3: TGTGCCAGCAGCCCCGAAGGGCCCCGAATTTCACCCCTCCACTTT.